Listed below are T cell receptor beta chains from one sample, sequenced in a study of OX40 agonist ivuxolimab in advanced cancers. The method was immunoSEQ multiplex PCR; TCRdb's version includes in-frame clones alone and lacks a portion of them. The table includes approximately 89,000 clones, around nine tenths detected once. The specimen comprised CD4+ or CD8+ T cells sorted from blood, sampled in a trial of the OX40 agonist ivuxolimab. The receptors derive from an adult with an advanced solid tumor such as melanoma, head and neck, liver or kidney cancer. Both conserved end residues are part of each CDR3. D genes are given only for firm matches. Clone size is shown for a subset of rows, as once, few, many or a class of expanded clone.

d_call	clone_size	v_call	j_call	cdr3_nt	cdr3_aa
-	-	TRBV7-3	TRBJ1-1	TGTGCCAGCAGTGCCGGGACCCTAGGCGCTGAAGCTTTCTTT	CASSAGTLGAEAFF
-	-	TRBV7-9	TRBJ2-6	TGTGCCAGCAGCCCCGACGGAGGTGGGGCCAACGTCCTGACTTTC	CASSPDGGGANVLTF
TRBD2	-	TRBV5-1	TRBJ2-1	TGCGCCAGCAGCCACCGGACTAGCGGGACCTCCTACAATGAGCAGTTCTTC	CASSHRTSGTSYNEQFF
-	-	TRBV6-6	TRBJ1-5	TGTGCCAGCAGCCCAAGACAGGTGAGCAATCAGCCCCAGCATTTT	CASSPRQVSNQPQHF
-	-	TRBV7-3	TRBJ2-3	TGTGCCAGCAGCTTAAGAGGGTTAGCTATAGATACGCAGTATTTT	CASSLRGLAIDTQYF
-	-	TRBV6-5	TRBJ1-2	TGTGCCAGCACTAGCGGTCCCTATGGCTACACCTTC	CASTSGPYGYTF
-	once	TRBV5-1	TRBJ1-2	TGCGCCAGCAGCTTGGAGAAGCCAGGGGTGGGCCGGATCTATGGCTACACCTTC	CASSLEKPGVGRIYGYTF
-	-	TRBV6-1	TRBJ2-7	TGTGCCAGCAGTAGGCTTTCCCCCTACGAGCAGTACTTC	CASSRLSPYEQYF
-	-	TRBV10-3	TRBJ1-5	TGTGCCATCAGTCCGGACGTTAGCAATCAGCCCCAGCATTTT	CAISPDVSNQPQHF
-	-	TRBV19	TRBJ1-5	TGTGCCACCATCGACAATTATAGCAATCAGCCCCAGCATTTT	CATIDNYSNQPQHF
-	few	TRBV12-2	TRBJ1-3	TGTGCAAGTCGCTTAGCCTCGCATCGGACGGTGAGCTCTGGAAACACCATATATTTT	CASRLASHRTVSSGNTIYF
-	-	TRBV15	TRBJ2-1	TGTGCCACCAGCAGGGGTGAGCAGTTCTTC	CATSRGEQFF
-	-	TRBV5-1	TRBJ1-5	TGCGCCAGCAGCCGGGGGGGACTTAGCAATCAGCCCCAGCATTTT	CASSRGGLSNQPQHF
-	-	TRBV7-9	TRBJ2-1	TGTGCCAGCAGCTCGTATGAGGTAAATGAGCAGTTCTTC	CASSSYEVNEQFF
-	few	TRBV5-6	TRBJ2-3	TGTGCCAGCAGCCCTATTCAATTACGAGTCGGGACAGATACGCAGTATTTT	CASSPIQLRVGTDTQYF
-	-	TRBV19	TRBJ2-7	TGTGCCAGTAGTATTGCCCTGCTGAGCTCCTACGAGCAGTACTTC	CASSIALLSSYEQYF
TRBD1	-	TRBV6-4	TRBJ1-2	TGTGCCAGCAGTGCCGGACAGGGCGGGGGTTATGGCTACACCTTC	CASSAGQGGGYGYTF
-	-	TRBV5-1	TRBJ2-3	TGCGCCAGCTTGGCCGGGGCGGGGTCTAGCACAGATACGCAGTATTTT	CASLAGAGSSTDTQYF
-	-	TRBV19	TRBJ1-4	TGTGCCAGTAGTATATCAGGGGTGAGGGAAAAACTGTTTTTT	CASSISGVREKLFF
TRBD1	-	TRBV7-9	TRBJ1-5	TGTGCCAGCAGCCCAGTGGGACAGGGGGCCGGTCAGCCCCAGCATTTT	CASSPVGQGAGQPQHF
-	once	TRBV2	TRBJ2-1	TGTGCCAGCAGGCCCCCGGGGGGCCGATACTACAATGAGCAGTTCTTC	CASRPPGGRYYNEQFF
TRBD2	-	TRBV6-1	TRBJ2-3	TGTGCCAGCAAACGGGGGGGCGGTGCGGCAGATACGCAGTATTTT	CASKRGGGAADTQYF
TRBD2	-	TRBV19	TRBJ2-5	TGTGCCAGTAGTATAGAGGCTAGCGGGGTCGAGACCCAGTACTTC	CASSIEASGVETQYF
-	-	TRBV5-1	TRBJ1-6	TGCGCCAGCAGCTTGGAGGGGGGGGGTTCACCCCTCCACTTT	CASSLEGGGSPLHF
-	once	TRBV5-4	TRBJ1-4	TGTGCCAGCAGCTTCGAAAGACCGCGAAGGGGTGAAAAACTGTTTTTT	CASSFERPRRGEKLFF
-	-	TRBV7-9	TRBJ1-1	TGTGCCAGCAGCTTAGCACCGACCACTGAAGCTTTCTTT	CASSLAPTTEAFF
-	few	TRBV5-1	TRBJ2-1	TGCGCCAGCAGTCCGGTCCAAAGCTCCTACAATGAGCAGTTCTTC	CASSPVQSSYNEQFF
TRBD1	-	TRBV7-2	TRBJ1-2	TGTGCCAGCAGCTTATCTGGACAGGGAGGATATGGCTACACCTTC	CASSLSGQGGYGYTF
TRBD1	-	TRBV5-1	TRBJ1-5	TGCGCCAGCAGCTTAGGACAGGGGGCAAATCAGCCCCAGCATTTT	CASSLGQGANQPQHF
-	-	TRBV19	TRBJ2-3	TGTGCCAGTAGCAGCAGGGTTCCTTCAGCAGATACGCAGTATTTT	CASSSRVPSADTQYF
TRBD2	-	TRBV7-6	TRBJ2-5	TGTGCCAGCAGCCGCAACGGGGGGGCCTCGGAGACCCAGTACTTC	CASSRNGGASETQYF
-	-	TRBV5-1	TRBJ1-4	TGCGCCAGCAGCTTGGAGTGGGGTGGAGAAAAACTGTTTTTT	CASSLEWGGEKLFF
-	once	TRBV10-3	TRBJ1-4	TGTGCCATCAGTCCGGGGGGTCTTAATGAAAAACTGTTTTTT	CAISPGGLNEKLFF